This TCR beta chain was identified during a study of cytomegalovirus exposure and HLA in healthy donors. Study outcomes and limitations: Most CMV-associated TCR beta chains were later found to appear HLA-restricted. Later analysis placed DRB1 highest and HLA-C lowest in TCR association rates, which differed by HLA locus. Per published accounts, TCR beta sequences correctly predicted the HLA-A and HLA-B alleles of most subjects. Later analysis indicated greater clonal expansion among HLA-associated TCR beta chains than among equally common other chains.

Germline V gives CDR1 PRHDT, CDR2 FYEKMQ (reference sequence). The length of the CDR3 is 21 residues. V was pared by 0 bases and J by 0 bases, with 16 bases of the junction left unmatched. Of note for this clone: What it binds is not known.

The study ran its PCR with 60 Vbeta and 13 Jbeta primers. The assay was immunoSEQ multiplex PCR, and TCRdb's table has in-frame clones only and misses some. In the table there are roughly 250,000 clones, under 80% of which are singletons. This chain joins TRBV13 and TRBJ1-2; 10 nucleotides match TRBD1. The sequenced sample was PBMCs. The sequence derives from a female donor in good health and CMV-seronegative. CDR3 sequence: CASSLGHGAGTGEGTNYGYTF. The CDR3 DNA reads as TGTGCCAGCAGCTTAGGCCACGGAGCCGGGACAGGGGAGGGGACTAACTATGGCTACACCTTC.